Following are 21 T cell receptor beta chains from one sample sequenced in a study of Tregs in tolerant kidney transplant recipients. Profiled with immunoSEQ multiplex PCR; TCRdb holds only in-frame clones, not every one. This sample lists 50,000 or so clones; its ten largest clones have about 0.82%. This specimen consisted of CD4+ T cells from blood, obtained before the transplant. The receptors were sampled from a human donor who received a combined kidney and bone marrow transplant.

With regard to this clone: The CDR3 end is not reached by the read, which stops 3 residues before it; the germline J gene fills it in. V and J are TRBV20-1 and TRBJ2-3; D remains ambiguous. V was clipped by 6 bases and J by 5 bases, with 15 bases between them. Germline V gene lookup returns CDR1 DFQATT and CDR2 SNEGSKA (reference sequence). The CDR3 has 13 residues. This CDR3 reads CSALGGVGDTQYF. The sequenced CDR3 bases are TGCAGTGCCTTAGGCGGTGTCGGAGATACG.

Worth noting for this clone: From the germline J gene comes the end of the CDR3, since the read stops 3 residues before it. V usage is TRBV13 and J usage is TRBJ2-1; D unresolved. This CDR3 region has 14 residues. CDR1 PRHDT and CDR2 FYEKMQ come from the germline V gene (reference sequence). The V end lost 5 bases, the J end lost 6 bases, and 14 bases lay between the germline ends. The CDR3 here is CASSSSSLSNEQFF. The CDR3 bases that were read are TGTGCCAGCAGCAGTAGTAGCCTCTCCAATGAG. Looking up the rest from reference TRBV13 and TRBJ2-1 gives the full variable domain: AAGVIQSPRHLIKEKRETATLKCYPIPRHDTVYWYQQGPGQDPQFLISFYEKMQSDKGSIPDRFSAQQFSDYHSELNMSSLELGDSALYFCASSSSSLSNEQFFGPGTRLTVL.

Details on this clone: The read comes to an end 3 residues before the CDR3 does, leaving the germline J gene to fill in the end. The genes are TRBV7-6 and TRBJ1-1, with D tentatively TRBD1 (6 bases). CDR1 SGHVS and CDR2 FNYEAQ come from the germline V gene. V was pared by 5 bases and J by 2 bases, with 18 bases between. This CDR3 is built from 16 residues. The CDR3 DNA, read in part, is TGTGCCAGCAGCCCCTTAGCCGGAGGGGGAAACACTGAA. Translating it yields CASSPLAGGGNTE. The full CDR3 is CASSPLAGGGNTEAFF.

Turning to this clone: The read ends 3 residues before the CDR3 terminus; that terminus is restored from the germline J gene. The genes are TRBV19 and TRBJ1-1; D perhaps matches TRBD1 (5 bases). V was shortened by 3 bases and J by 5 bases, with 10 bases between the two germline ends. The CDR3 is 13 residues long. CDR1 LNHDA and CDR2 SQIVND come from the germline V gene (reference sequence). CDR3 region: CASSIVGGTEAFF. The CDR3 DNA, read in part, is TGTGCCAGTAGTATTGTGGGGGGGACTGAA.

Regarding this clone: The CDR3 goes on 3 residues after the read ends, and that part is filled in from the germline J gene. The chain combines TRBV20-1 with TRBJ2-3; D ambiguous. Germline assignment: CDR1 DFQATT and CDR2 SNEGSKA (reference sequence). V shed 3 bases and J shed 6 bases, with 16 bases lying between them. This CDR3 spans 14 amino acids. CDR3 DNA, as far as it was read: TGCAGTGCTAGCACCAGAAGGTTATCGGATACG. Its translation is CSASTRRLSDT. In full, the CDR3 is CSASTRRLSDTQYF.

Turning to this clone: The sequenced fragment ends 3 residues before the CDR3 boundary, so the rest is inferred from the germline J gene. The V gene is TRBV19, the J gene TRBJ2-1; 8 bases line up with TRBD1. There are 14 residues in the CDR3. Germline CDR1 is LNHDA and CDR2 is SQIVND (reference sequence). J was trimmed by 6 bases and V by 5 bases; bases with no gene match: 6. The CDR3 region is CASSQDRVGNEQFF. Partial CDR3 DNA: TGTGCCAGTAGTCAGGACAGGGTGGGCAATGAG.

A word on this clone: The observed sequence ends 3 residues before the CDR3 terminus, with the missing tail filled in from the germline J gene. The chain employs TRBV5-1 and TRBJ2-2; 7 bases align to TRBD1. This CDR3 is built from 15 residues. J was trimmed by 5 bases and V by 2 bases; bases with no gene match: 6. Germline values: CDR1 SGHRS, CDR2 YFSETQ. The CDR3: CASSLGGLRTGELFF. CDR3 bases read: TGCGCCAGCAGCTTAGGGGGCCTGAGGACCGGGGAG.

For this clone: The CDR3 end falls 3 residues outside the read, so it is completed with the germline J gene. This chain connects TRBV7-8 to TRBJ2-7, with 7 bases matching TRBD2. The V gene's germline CDR1 is SGHVS and CDR2 FQNEAQ. V was pared by 7 bases and J by 1 base, with 13 bases of the junction left unmatched. The CDR3 is made up of 16 amino acids. CDR3 sequence: CASTWGGAGSSYEQYF. The sequenced CDR3 bases are TGTGCCAGCACCTGGGGTGGAGCGGGAAGTTCCTACGAG.

The CDR3 bases that were read are TGTGCCAGTAGTACTACTAGCGGGCGCACAGATACG. Amino acids: CASSTTSGRTDT. The complete CDR3 sequence is CASSTTSGRTDTQYF. The chain employs TRBV19 and TRBJ2-3; 9 bases align to TRBD2. The read ends 3 residues before the CDR3 terminus; that terminus is restored from the germline J gene. Germline CDR1 and CDR2: LNHDA and SQIVND (reference sequence). The V gene end was trimmed by 4 bases and the J gene end by 1 base; junction bases not matched to a gene: 3. CDR3 length: 15 residues.

As for this clone: Read data end 3 residues before the CDR3 end; the end is taken from the germline J gene. This chain links TRBV5-6 with TRBJ2-7, with 9 nucleotides matching TRBD2. The germline V gene encodes CDR1 SGHDT and CDR2 YYEEEE. With 5 bases clipped from V and 6 bases from J, the junction kept 12 bases outside the gene matches. CDR3 size: 15 residues. Here the CDR3 reads CASRSASGGFAEQYF. The DNA read from the CDR3 is TGTGCCAGCAGGTCCGCCAGCGGGGGGTTTGCCGAG.

Note on this clone: The CDR3 end is not reached by the read, which stops 3 residues before it; the germline J gene fills it in. The chain carries TRBV30 and TRBJ2-1; the match to TRBD2 covers 11 bases. The germline gives CDR1 GTSNPN, CDR2 SVGIG (reference sequence). CDR3 size: 18 residues. Unmatched junction bases numbered 7, after V lost 0 bases and J lost 0 bases. The sequenced part of the CDR3 DNA is TGTGCCTGGAGTGTTGCTAGCGGGAGGACTTTCTCCTACAATGAG. Protein sequence: CAWSVASGRTFSYNE. The complete CDR3 sequence is CAWSVASGRTFSYNEQFF.

As for this clone: The read gets to within 3 residues of the CDR3 end, and the germline J gene fills in the rest. The V gene is TRBV19, the J gene TRBJ2-3; D unclear. Germline-derived CDR1 and CDR2 are LNHDA and SQIVND (reference sequence). V was clipped by 2 bases and J by 0 bases, with 6 bases between them. The CDR3 runs to 14 residues. CDR3 amino acids: CASSIILSTDTQYF. The DNA read from the CDR3 is TGTGCCAGTAGTATAATTCTGAGCACAGATACG.

Turning to this clone: The missing CDR3 end, 3 residues past where the read stops, is filled in from the germline J gene. The chain combines TRBV7-8 with TRBJ1-2; 8 bases line up with TRBD1. The ends lost 5 bases at V and 7 bases at J; junction bases unmatched: 9. This CDR3 comprises 14 residues. Germline V gene sequence: CDR1 SGHVS, CDR2 FQNEAQ. The CDR3 DNA, read in part, is TGTGCCAGCAGCGGTCCCTTGGGACAGGTTGGC. This sequence encodes CASSGPLGQVG. The CDR3 as a whole reads CASSGPLGQVGYTF.

In the case of this clone: The read ends 3 residues before the CDR3 terminus; that terminus is restored from the germline J gene. The chain has TRBV7-9 and TRBJ1-6; D gene uncertain. V lost 2 bases and J 5 bases, leaving 7 bases between the germline ends. Germline assignment: CDR1 SEHNR and CDR2 FQNEAQ (reference sequence). The CDR3 loop spans 14 amino acids. The part of the CDR3 DNA that was read is TGTGCCAGCAGCTTATACCAGGATAATTCACCC. It specifies CASSLYQDNSP. The entire CDR3 sequence reads CASSLYQDNSPLHF.

Points on this clone: The CDR3 goes on 3 residues after the read ends, and that part is filled in from the germline J gene. V usage is TRBV14 and J usage is TRBJ1-2; 7 nucleotides agree with TRBD1. V trimming: 4 bases; J trimming: 1 base; junction bases outside the gene matches: 12. The CDR3 runs to 17 residues. Germline CDR1 reads SGHDN; CDR2 reads FVKESK. CDR3 DNA, as far as it was read: TGTGCCAGCAGCCCAAAGGTCGTGACAGGGTATAACTATGGC. This encodes CASSPKVVTGYNYG. The full CDR3 protein reads CASSPKVVTGYNYGYTF.

Regarding this clone: The read ends 3 residues early relative to the CDR3; the germline J gene fills the gap. The genes are TRBV29-1 and TRBJ1-2; D might be TRBD1 (6 bases). Germline V gene sequence: CDR1 SQVTM, CDR2 ANQGSEA. Trimming left V 4 bases short and J 4 bases short, with 13 bases between. The CDR3 is made up of 13 amino acids. The DNA read from the CDR3 is TGCAGCGTTGTACAGGGAAGGGTCTATGGC. It yields the protein CSVVQGRVYG. The whole CDR3 sequence reads CSVVQGRVYGYTF.

Turning to this clone: The read falls 3 residues short of the CDR3 end, and the missing part is taken from the germline J gene. J is TRBJ2-7 and V is TRBV19; TRBD1 aligns across 8 bases. The CDR3 is 15 residues long. Trimming at V came to 3 bases and at J to 6 bases, leaving 10 bases not matched to a gene. In germline, CDR1 is LNHDA, CDR2 SQIVND (reference sequence). The CDR3 bases that were read are TGTGCCAGTAGTATCCTGACAGGGGACGTCTCCGAG. This encodes CASSILTGDVSE. The complete CDR3 sequence is CASSILTGDVSEQYF. The entire variable domain, with the rest obtained from reference TRBV19 and TRBJ2-7, is as follows: DGGITQSPKYLFRKEGQNVTLSCEQNLNHDAMYWYRQDPGQGLRLIYYSQIVNDFQKGDIAEGYSVSREKKESFPLTVTSAQKNPTAFYLCASSILTGDVSEQYFGPGTRLTVT.

Notes on this clone: The read terminates 3 residues ahead of where the CDR3 ends, so the germline J gene completes it. The chain couples TRBV29-1 to TRBJ2-7, with 8 bases lining up with TRBD2. The V and J ends lost 6 bases and 4 bases, in that order; junction bases with no gene match: 11. The CDR3 totals 14 residues. CDR1 is SQVTM and CDR2 is ANQGSEA in the germline V gene. The DNA read from the CDR3 is TGCAGCGTAAAAAGCGGGAGTATAGGATACGAG. This encodes CSVKSGSIGYE. The whole CDR3 sequence reads CSVKSGSIGYEQYF.

About this clone itself: The CDR3 end falls 3 residues outside the read, so it is completed with the germline J gene. This chain connects TRBV10-1 to TRBJ2-7, with a weak D call TRBD1 (5 bases). The CDR3 has 14 amino acids. CDR1 is WNHNN and CDR2 is SYGVQD in the germline V gene (reference sequence). Trimming left V 5 bases short and J 0 bases short, with 11 bases between. The CDR3 DNA, read in part, is TGCGCCAGCAGTTTGAACAGGTACTCCTACGAG. As protein: CASSLNRYSYE. The whole CDR3 sequence reads CASSLNRYSYEQYF.

As to this clone: The read is 3 residues too short to cover the CDR3 end, so that end is filled in from the germline J gene. The J gene is TRBJ2-5, the V gene TRBV5-6; tentatively, D is TRBD1 (6 bases). The CDR3 extends over 15 amino acids. Germline CDR1 SGHDT, CDR2 YYEEEE. The germline V and J ends were trimmed by 0 bases and 3 bases, with 12 bases remaining between them. Partial CDR3 DNA: TGTGCCAGCAGCTTGGGCGGACAGACAGAAGAGACC. It is translated as CASSLGGQTEET. The complete CDR3 sequence is CASSLGGQTEETQYF.

CDR3 amino acids: CSVVTGEMFQPQHF. The sequenced part of the CDR3 DNA is TGCAGCGTTGTGACAGGGGAGATGTTCCAGCCC. The chain uses TRBV29-1 and TRBJ1-5, with 8 bases aligning to TRBD1. The read falls 3 residues short of the CDR3 end, and the missing part is taken from the germline J gene. The CDR3 runs 14 residues. Germline V gene lookup returns CDR1 SQVTM and CDR2 ANQGSEA. With V trimmed by 4 bases and J by 7 bases, 9 bases remained unmatched.